The source of this T cell receptor beta chain is a study of blood T cell repertoires in COVID-19. As for the study in general: Samples taken during acute and convalescent COVID-19 were collected in the United States, Italy and Spain. T cells, B-cell-depleted T cells, or PBMCs provided the cDNA or gDNA that served as material.

The CDR3 has 15 residues. J was trimmed by 1 base and V by 11 bases; bases with no gene match: 11. Germline V lookup: CDR1 MNHEY, CDR2 SVGAGI. As processed by the authors: Amplification from reference gene primers served as the basis for estimated nucleated cell counts. TCRdb keeps only in-frame clones here, not all; method: immunoSEQ multiplex PCR. The V and J calls and clone size are taken from that table; D and trimming were inferred from the DNA. The table includes 80,000 to 100,000 clones, around 83% detected once. In this sample, this clone turned up a few times. Sequencing used peripheral blood. This chain connects TRBV6-5 to TRBJ2-4; TRBD2 aligns across 7 bases. This receptor was identified in a woman of 80 years or more in a cohort sampled during active or convalescent COVID-19. This CDR3 is CAAGDGRVAKNIQYF. DNA for the CDR3: TGTGCCGCGGGAGACGGTCGCGTTGCCAAAAACATTCAGTACTTC.